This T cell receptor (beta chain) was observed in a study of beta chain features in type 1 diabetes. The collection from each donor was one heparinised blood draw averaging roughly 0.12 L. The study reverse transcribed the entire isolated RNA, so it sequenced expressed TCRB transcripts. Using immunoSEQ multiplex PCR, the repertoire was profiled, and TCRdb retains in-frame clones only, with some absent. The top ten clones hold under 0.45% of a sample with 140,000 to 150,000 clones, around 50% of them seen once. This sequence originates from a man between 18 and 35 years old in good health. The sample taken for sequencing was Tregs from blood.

CDR3 amino acids: CASSYREGEKLFF. The CDR3 DNA follows: TGTGCCAGCAGCTACAGGGAGGGCGAAAAACTGTTTTTT. This chain links TRBV6-4 with TRBJ1-4; possible D gene TRBD1, 6 bases. Trimming stripped 6 bases from V and 8 bases from J, with 13 bases between. The CDR3 totals 13 residues. The V gene's germline CDR1 is MRHNA and CDR2 SNTAGT.